This T cell receptor beta chain was obtained from a study of cytomegalovirus exposure and HLA in healthy donors. Across the whole study: Clustering assigned 70% to 90% of the roughly 430 genotyped donors to the Caucasian-associated ancestry cluster. General study results and limits: Cytomegalovirus-associated status was assigned to more than 150 TCR beta chains. It was likely that a cluster of highly shared sequence variants was a sequencing artifact.

PCR was performed using 60 Vbeta and 13 Jbeta primers. In the authors' workflow: A follow-up analysis tallied around 76 million unique TCR beta chains, 8.5 million to 14 million shared. TCRdb's table, derived via immunoSEQ multiplex PCR, lists solely in-frame clones and lacks some. D and trimming come from the DNA, and the V and J calls and clone size come from that table. This repertoire shows about 160,000 clones, roughly 80% found once; its top ten account for 5.5% to 8%. Germline CDR1 is SGHDT and CDR2 is YYEEEE. This CDR3 has 13 amino acids. The V and J ends lost 4 bases and 9 bases respectively, with 11 bases between them. Details on this clone: Its antigen is as yet unknown.

This rearrangement joins TRBV5-6 to TRBJ1-6; D is ambiguous. The sequence derives from a woman aged 30 to 39 in good health and CMV-seropositive. What was sequenced was PBMCs. For the CDR3, the DNA is TGTGCCAGCAGCCGGGGAGGTTCTTCACCCCTCCACTTT. Amino acids: CASSRGGSSPLHF. Full variable domain (outside the CDR3, taken from reference TRBV5-6 and TRBJ1-6): DAGVTQSPTHLIKTRGQQVTLRCSPKSGHDTVSWYQQALGQGPQFIFQYYEEEERQRGNFPDRFSGHQFPNYSSELNVNALLLGDSALYLCASSRGGSSPLHFGNGTRLTVT.